This record covers a single T cell receptor beta chain. This entry is derived from a study of T-cell reconstitution after alpha-beta-depleted transplantation in children. TCRbeta library preparation incorporated unique molecular identifiers. Each CDR3 protein gets one entry after TCRdb re-called the PCR reads with MiXCR. The table lists approximately 230,000 distinct CDR3 sequences, around 25% of them singletons. The germline V gene has CDR1 SGHVS and CDR2 FNYEAQ. The CDR3 is made up of 17 amino acids. Trimming pared 2 bases from V and 0 bases from J, leaving 14 bases between. This chain connects TRBV7-6 to TRBJ1-3, with D unclear. The receptor's source is a girl aged 2 to 9 with Fanconi anemia, due to receive a stem cell transplant. Sequenced material: PBMCs, taken before TCRalphabeta/CD19-depleted stem cell transplant. The CDR3 is CASSLSPHFDSGNTIYF. DNA for the CDR3: TGTGCCAGCAGCTTATCCCCACATTTCGACTCTGGAAACACCATATATTTT. Full variable domain (missing parts from reference TRBV7-6 and TRBJ1-3): GAGVSQSPRYKVTKRGQDVALRCDPISGHVSLYWYRQALGQGPEFLTYFNYEAQQDKSGLPNDRFSAERPEGSISTLTIQRTEQRDSAMYRCASSLSPHFDSGNTIYFGEGSWLTVV.